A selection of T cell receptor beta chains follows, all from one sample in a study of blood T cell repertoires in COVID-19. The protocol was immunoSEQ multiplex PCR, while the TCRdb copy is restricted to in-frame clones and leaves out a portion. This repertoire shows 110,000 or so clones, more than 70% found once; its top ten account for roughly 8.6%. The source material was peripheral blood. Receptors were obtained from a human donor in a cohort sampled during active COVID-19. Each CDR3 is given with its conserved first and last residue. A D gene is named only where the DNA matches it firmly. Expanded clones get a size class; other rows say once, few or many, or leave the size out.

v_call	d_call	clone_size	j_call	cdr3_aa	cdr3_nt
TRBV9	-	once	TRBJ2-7	CASSVGAAYEQYF	TGTGCCAGCAGCGTGGGCGCTGCCTACGAGCAGTACTTC
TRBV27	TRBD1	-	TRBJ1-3	CASSLSAGTGAGNTIYF	TGTGCCAGCAGTTTAAGCGCCGGGACAGGGGCTGGAAACACCATATATTTT
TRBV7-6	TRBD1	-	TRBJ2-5	CASSLSPPGQLQETQYF	TGTGCCAGCAGCTTAAGTCCACCGGGACAGCTACAAGAGACCCAGTACTTC
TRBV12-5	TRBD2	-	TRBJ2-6	CASGFGLAASSGANVLTF	TGTGCTAGTGGTTTCGGACTAGCGGCGAGCTCTGGGGCCAACGTCCTGACTTTC
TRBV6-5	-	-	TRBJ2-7	CASKPQGPSYEQYF	TGTGCCAGCAAGCCCCAGGGTCCCTCCTACGAGCAGTACTTC
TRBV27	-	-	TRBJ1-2	CASSAGRGLYHGYTF	TGTGCCAGCAGTGCCGGCCGGGGACTATATCATGGCTACACCTTC
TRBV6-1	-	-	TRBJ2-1	CASSERGRNEQFF	TGTGCCAGCAGTGAGCGGGGTAGAAATGAGCAGTTCTTC
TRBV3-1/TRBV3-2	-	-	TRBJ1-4	CASSRYRGAAIPNEKLFF	TGTGCCAGCAGCCGCTATCGCGGGGCAGCCATCCCAAATGAAAAACTGTTTTTT
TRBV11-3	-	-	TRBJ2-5	CASSSGVEEETQYF	TGTGCCAGCAGCTCAGGGGTAGAAGAAGAGACCCAGTACTTC
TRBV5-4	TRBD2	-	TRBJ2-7	CASSREGRGSSYEQYF	TGTGCCAGCAGCCGAGAGGGGCGGGGGAGCTCCTACGAGCAGTACTTC
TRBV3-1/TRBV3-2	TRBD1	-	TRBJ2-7	CASSQVMGQGGEQYF	TGTGCCAGCAGCCAAGTTATGGGACAGGGGGGTGAGCAGTACTTC
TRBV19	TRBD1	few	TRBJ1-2	CASSFRSGGDGYTF	TGTGCCAGTAGTTTCCGGTCAGGGGGCGATGGCTACACCTTC
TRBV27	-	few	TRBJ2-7	CASSFNSHYEQYF	TGTGCCAGCAGTTTTAACAGCCACTACGAGCAGTACTTC
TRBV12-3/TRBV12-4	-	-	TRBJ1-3	CASTRTAAHTIYF	TGTGCCAGCACCCGGACAGCCGCCCACACCATATATTTT
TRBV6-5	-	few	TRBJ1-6	CASRRVNNSPLHF	TGTGCCAGCAGGAGAGTAAACAATTCACCCCTCCACTTT
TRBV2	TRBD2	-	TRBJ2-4	CASSDFETSSHIQYF	TGTGCCAGCAGTGATTTCGAGACTAGCTCCCACATTCAGTACTTC
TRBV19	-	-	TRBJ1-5	CASSRVGAADQPQHF	TGTGCCAGTAGTAGGGTTGGAGCAGCGGATCAGCCCCAGCATTTT
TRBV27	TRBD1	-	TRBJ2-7	CASSRTGGEQYF	TGTGCCAGCAGTAGAACAGGGGGCGAGCAGTACTTC
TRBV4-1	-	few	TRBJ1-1	CASSPSGVRTEAFF	TGCGCCAGCAGTCCTTCAGGGGTGCGCACTGAAGCTTTCTTT
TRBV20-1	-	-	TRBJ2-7	CSASLQGGSYEQYF	TGCAGTGCTAGTTTACAGGGGGGGTCCTACGAGCAGTACTTC
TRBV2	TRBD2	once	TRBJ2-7	CASSEGQLAGRYEQYF	TGTGCCAGCAGTGAAGGTCAACTAGCGGGCCGCTACGAGCAGTACTTC
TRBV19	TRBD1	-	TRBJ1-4	CASSTQGAVDEKLFF	TGTGCCAGTAGTACCCAGGGGGCCGTGGATGAAAAACTGTTTTTT
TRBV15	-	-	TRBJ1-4	CATSIRDRILATNEKLFF	TGTGCCACCAGCATCAGAGACAGAATCCTCGCAACTAATGAAAAACTGTTTTTT
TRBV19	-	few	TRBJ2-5	CASSMSKQETQYF	TGTGCCAGTAGTATGAGTAAACAAGAGACCCAGTACTTC
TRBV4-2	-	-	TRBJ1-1	CASSYIEKLNTEAFF	TGTGCCAGCAGCTATATAGAAAAGTTGAACACTGAAGCTTTCTTT
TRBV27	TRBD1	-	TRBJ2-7	CASRPQGAQDEQYF	TGTGCCAGCAGACCTCAGGGGGCTCAGGACGAGCAGTACTTC
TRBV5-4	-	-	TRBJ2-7	CASSLGGLTYEQYF	TGTGCCAGCAGCTTGGGGGGGCTGACCTACGAGCAGTACTTC
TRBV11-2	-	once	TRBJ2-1	CASSLVGDNEQFF	TGTGCCAGCAGCTTAGTAGGGGACAATGAGCAGTTCTTC
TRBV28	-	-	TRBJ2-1	CASRFSNEQFF	TGTGCCAGCAGATTTTCTAATGAGCAGTTCTTC
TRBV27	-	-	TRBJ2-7	CASSSLGGTYEQYF	TGTGCCAGCAGTTCCCTCGGGGGTACCTACGAGCAGTACTTC
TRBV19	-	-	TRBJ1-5	CASSASRQANQPQHF	TGTGCCAGTAGTGCATCCCGCCAGGCCAATCAGCCCCAGCATTTT
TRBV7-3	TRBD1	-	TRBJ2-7	CASSFYDRGHEQYF	TGTGCCAGCAGCTTTTATGACAGGGGTCACGAGCAGTACTTC
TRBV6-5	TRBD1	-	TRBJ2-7	CASSLGQPPYEQYF	TGTGCCAGCAGTTTGGGACAGCCCCCCTACGAGCAGTACTTC
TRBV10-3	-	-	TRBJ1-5	CAISESQGNQPQHF	TGTGCCATCAGTGAGTCTCAGGGGAATCAGCCCCAGCATTTT
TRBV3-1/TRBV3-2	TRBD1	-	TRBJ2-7	CASDRGQGEQYF	TGTGCCAGCGACAGGGGTCAGGGGGAGCAGTACTTC
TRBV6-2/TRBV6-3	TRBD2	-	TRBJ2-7	CASSYGGSGGYEQYF	TGTGCCAGCAGTTACGGCGGGAGTGGAGGGTACGAGCAGTACTTC
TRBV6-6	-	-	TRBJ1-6	CASSYVRGPYNSPLHF	TGTGCCAGCAGTTACGTCAGGGGTCCCTATAATTCACCCCTCCACTTT
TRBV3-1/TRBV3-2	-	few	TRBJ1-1	CASSQFTTTGSEAFF	TGTGCCAGCAGCCAATTCACTACGACGGGTTCTGAAGCTTTCTTT
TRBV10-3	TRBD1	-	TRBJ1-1	CAISSTGGDTEAFF	TGTGCCATCAGTTCGACAGGGGGCGACACTGAAGCTTTCTTT
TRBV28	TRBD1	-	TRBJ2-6	CASSFPTGGISGANVLTF	TGTGCCAGCAGTTTTCCGACAGGGGGAATCTCTGGGGCCAACGTCCTGACTTTC
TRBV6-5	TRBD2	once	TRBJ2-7	CASSGLAGGNEQYF	TGTGCCAGCAGCGGACTAGCGGGAGGGAACGAGCAGTACTTC